Below are 2 T cell receptor beta chains sequenced from a single sample in a study of cytomegalovirus exposure and HLA in healthy donors. The PCR used 60 Vbeta and 13 Jbeta primers. The protocol was immunoSEQ multiplex PCR, while the TCRdb copy is restricted to in-frame clones and leaves out a portion. The sample holds some 150,000 clones; more than 80% are singletons and the top ten take 7%. Specimen: PBMCs. Source of these receptors: a woman in her twenties or thirties in good health and CMV-seropositive.

To note about this clone: Other nucleotide sequences from this sample produce the same CDR3. The V gene is TRBV5-1, the J gene TRBJ1-1; TRBD1 is a possible D gene (5 bases). CDR3 length: 14 amino acids. Germline lookup yields CDR1 SGHRS and CDR2 YFSETQ. V lost 1 base and J lost 0, with 7 bases in between. The CDR3 loop reads CASSLQGMNTEAFF. The CDR3 DNA is TGCGCCAGCAGCTTGCAGGGAATGAACACTGAAGCTTTCTTT.

This clone was seen more than once but under ten times. The rearrangement uses TRBV6-5 and TRBJ2-7, with 9 positions matching TRBD1. This CDR3 contains 14 residues. Germline V CDR1 and CDR2: MNHEY, SVGAGI. V trimming: 8 bases; J trimming: 4 bases; junction bases outside the gene matches: 9. CDR3 sequence (DNA): TGTGCCAGCCAAAGAGGGACAGGGATGTACGAGCAGTACTTC. As protein: CASQRGTGMYEQYF.